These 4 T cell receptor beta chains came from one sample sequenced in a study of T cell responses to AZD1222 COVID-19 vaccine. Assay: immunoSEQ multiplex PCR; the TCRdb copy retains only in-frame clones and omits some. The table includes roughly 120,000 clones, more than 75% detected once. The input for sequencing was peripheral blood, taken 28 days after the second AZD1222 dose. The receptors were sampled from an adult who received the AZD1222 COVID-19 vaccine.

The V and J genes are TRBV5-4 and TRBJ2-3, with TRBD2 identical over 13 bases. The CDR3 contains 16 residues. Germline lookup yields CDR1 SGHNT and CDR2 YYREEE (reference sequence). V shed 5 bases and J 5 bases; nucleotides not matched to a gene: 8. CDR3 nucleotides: TGTGCCAGCAGTTCACTAGCGGGGGGGGAGGGAGATACGCAGTATTTT. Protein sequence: CASSSLAGGEGDTQYF. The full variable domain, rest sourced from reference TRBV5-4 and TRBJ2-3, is ETGVTQSPTHLIKTRGQQVTLRCSSQSGHNTVSWYQQALGQGPQFIFQYYREEENGRGNFPPRFSGLQFPNYSSELNVNALELDDSALYLCASSSLAGGEGDTQYFGPGTRLTVL.

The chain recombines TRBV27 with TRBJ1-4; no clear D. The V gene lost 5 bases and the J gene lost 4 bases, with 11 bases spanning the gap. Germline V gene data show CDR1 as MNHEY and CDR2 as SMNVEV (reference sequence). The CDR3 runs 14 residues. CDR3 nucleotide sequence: TGTGCCAGCAGTAGTAGGGCCCTTAATGAAAAACTGTTTTTT. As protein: CASSSRALNEKLFF.

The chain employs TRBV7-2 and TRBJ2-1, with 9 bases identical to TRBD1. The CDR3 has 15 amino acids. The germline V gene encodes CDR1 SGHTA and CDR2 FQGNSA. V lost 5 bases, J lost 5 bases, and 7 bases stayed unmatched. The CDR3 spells CASSPQGARDNEQFF. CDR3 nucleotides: TGTGCCAGCAGCCCACAGGGGGCGCGGGACAATGAGCAGTTCTTC. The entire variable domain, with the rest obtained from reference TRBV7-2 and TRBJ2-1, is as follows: GAGVSQSPSNKVTEKGKDVELRCDPISGHTALYWYRQSLGQGLEFLIYFQGNSAPDKSGLPSDRFSAERTGGSVSTLTIQRTQQEDSAVYLCASSPQGARDNEQFFGPGTRLTVL.

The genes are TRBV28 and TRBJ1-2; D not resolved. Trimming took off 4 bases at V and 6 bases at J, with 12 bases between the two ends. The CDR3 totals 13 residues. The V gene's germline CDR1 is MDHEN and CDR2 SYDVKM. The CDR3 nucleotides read TGTGCCAGCAGTTCCGGCAGCTATAATGGCTACACCTTC. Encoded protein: CASSSGSYNGYTF.